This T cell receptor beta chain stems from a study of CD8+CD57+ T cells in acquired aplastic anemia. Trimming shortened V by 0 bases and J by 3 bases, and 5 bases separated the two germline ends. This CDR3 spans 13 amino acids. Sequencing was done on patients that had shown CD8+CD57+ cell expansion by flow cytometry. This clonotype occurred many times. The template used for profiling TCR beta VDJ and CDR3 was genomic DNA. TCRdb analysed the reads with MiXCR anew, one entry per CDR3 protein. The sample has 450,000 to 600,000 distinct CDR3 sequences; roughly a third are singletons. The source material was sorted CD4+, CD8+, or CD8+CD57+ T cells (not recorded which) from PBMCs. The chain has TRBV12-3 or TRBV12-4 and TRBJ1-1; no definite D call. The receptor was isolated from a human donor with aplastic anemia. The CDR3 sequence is CASSLAVYTEAFF. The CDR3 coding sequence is TGTGCCAGCAGTTTAGCTGTCTACACTGAAGCTTTCTTT.